This T cell receptor beta chain stems from a study of control samples from healthy donors and cancer patients. TCRdb's table, derived via immunoSEQ multiplex PCR, lists solely in-frame clones and lacks some. The data show 150,000 to 200,000 clones, 90% seen once. Germline CDR1 reads SGHDN; CDR2 reads FVKESK. V lost 4 bases, J lost 6 bases, and 7 bases lay in between. The CDR3 loop spans 11 amino acids. The sequenced material came from blood. This chain uses TRBV14 with TRBJ2-7, with D unresolved. This sequence originates from a woman aged 45-60 years in good health. Written as DNA, the CDR3 is TGTGCCAGCAGCCTGGGTCTCGAGCAGTACTTC. It is translated as CASSLGLEQYF.